This T cell receptor beta chain is from a study of blood T cell repertoires in COVID-19. Germline V gene sequence: CDR1 MDHEN, CDR2 SYDVKM. The CDR3 runs to 15 residues. V lost 4 bases and J lost 5; bases outside the gene matches: 5. Using immunoSEQ multiplex PCR, the repertoire was profiled, and TCRdb retains in-frame clones only, with some absent. The data contain 200,000 to 250,000 clones, 80% to 90% of them seen just once; the ten biggest clones take up approximately 6.1%. The genes are TRBV28 and TRBJ1-5; TRBD1 matches 10 bases. The sample consisted of peripheral blood. The sequence came from a man older than 75 with acute or convalescent COVID-19. Here the CDR3 DNA reads TGTGCCAGCAGTTCCCCCGGACAGGGGGATCAGCCCCAGCATTTT. Its translation is CASSSPGQGDQPQHF. The full variable domain, in which reference TRBV28 and TRBJ1-5 provide the parts outside the CDR3, is DVKVTQSSRYLVKRTGEKVFLECVQDMDHENMFWYRQDPGLGLRLIYFSYDVKMKEKGDIPEGYSVSREKKERFSLILESASTNQTSMYLCASSSPGQGDQPQHFGDGTRLSIL.